This T cell receptor beta chain was observed in a study of shared T cell receptors in the human thymus (dated by TCRdb to the early 2020s). About the investigation overall: The study examined how self-reactive, shared T-cell receptor alpha chains are generated in the human thymus.

In the germline V gene, CDR1 corresponds to SGHAT and CDR2 to FQNNGV. CDR3 length: 12 amino acids, cysteine to phenylalanine. Of all the DNA, just the CDR3 is kept, 36 bases in frame from base 1. V is pared back by 1 base and J by 2 bases, with 3 bases lying between the germline termini. Library creation used the immunoSEQ multiplex PCR assay. What TCRdb holds here is the immuneACCESS table cut down to in-frame rearrangements. Part of the clones is not present; checked against another copy, under half of the missing clones reflect an unresolved V gene, and the others are unexplained. The sample table contains hundreds of thousands of clones; only one count was recorded for roughly 88% of them. The ten largest account for 0.0095% to 0.012% of the sample. On this clone: Its cognate antigen has yet to be identified. No clone much larger than this one lies a single base away; base qualities are absent.

In addition, the sample was reused for a study of human thymus T cells. As described in the second report: Donors were immunologically healthy infants undergoing open corrective cardiac surgery for congenital heart defects in Finland. Thymus tissue was obtained as surgical resects removed during corrective cardiac surgery. Usage of V and J gene segments appeared to be biased in both the thymic and the peripheral blood repertoires. The related research reported highly overlapping thymic TCR repertoires among unrelated individuals. The study used about 8 infant thymus samples plus four related peripheral blood samples to characterize TCR alpha and beta repertoires. The infant donors were about 6 to 244 days old, and the cohort included five or six males and two females. Thymocytes were mechanically released from the tissue and were stored as pellets of about 9.5-31 million cells at -70 degrees C. Genomic DNA was extracted from frozen cell pellets with a QIAsymphony instrument. TCRB and TCRAD loci were amplified from a standardized quantity of quality-controlled genomic DNA using the immunoSEQ multiplex PCR assay. The amplicons covered the V(D)J region and were long enough to include the CDR3 and to identify the V and J genes. The commercial immunoSEQ service was used to sequence amplicons on an Illumina platform. Primer bias and sequencing errors were corrected as previously described, and TCRAD and TCRB were defined on the basis of the IMGT database. Analysis of the repertoires was done with immunoSEQ Analyzer 3.0 and VDJTools and included basic statistics, V/J segment usage, diversity estimates, rarefaction and pairwise overlap. Diversity was estimated with Chao1, ChaoE, Efron-Thisted, Shannon and inverse Simpson indices, and also on datasets down-sampled to the smallest sample. Repertoire overlap was assessed by strict matching of CDR3 nucleotide sequence, V gene and J gene, and clustering was done by Jaccard-based multidimensional scaling. On average, about 800,000 unique TCRB clonotypes were obtained from thymus samples, compared with 70,000 to 100,000 from blood samples.

The chain is made from TRBV11-2 and TRBJ2-7, with the D gene call left open. This sequence was found in a boy in the first two years of life with a congenital heart defect. Donor details come from another sample of the same person, matched by shared clones. Sequencing was performed on thymocytes. The DNA sequence is given as TGTGCCAGCAGCTTAGCTACCTACGAGCAGTACTTC. Translated, it gives CASSLATYEQYF. The CDR3, completed at both ends by the reference TRBV11-2 and TRBJ2-7 genes, gives the full variable domain EAGVAQSPRYKIIEKRQSVAFWCNPISGHATLYWYQQILGQGPKLLIQFQNNGVVDDSQLPKDRFSAERLKGVDSTLKIQPAKLEDSAVYLCASSLATYEQYFGPGTRLTVT.